This T cell receptor (beta chain) came from a study of human T cells and chemical hapten exposure. Study as a whole: Patch testing was performed with 0.01% DPC on the upper back, with reading at 6 days. Largely, small differences in pooled library volume made per-sample TCR yields vary. General study results and limits: Expanded TCRs formed significantly more large CDR3 similarity clusters than controls.

After removal of 4 bases from V and 2 bases from J, the junction contained 9 bases not matched to a gene. Germline CDR1 is MNHNY and CDR2 is SVGAGI (reference sequence). The CDR3 is made up of 17 amino acids. As for time point: pre-sensitization, week 0. Treatment: therapeutic diphenylcyclopropenone sensitization with weekly scalp DPC. Individual cDNA molecules (in the library) carried attached unique molecular identifiers. TCRdb itself ran the RACE reads through MiXCR, one entry per CDR3 protein. The sample carries 300,000 to 450,000 distinct CDR3 sequences, around 5% recorded once. Notes on this clonotype: Its matching antigen is unknown.

This TCR was sampled from a woman under 30 with alopecia areata. Some clones in this sample may be carry-over from other donors' samples. The source material was whole blood, sampled in connection with sensitization to the hapten diphenylcyclopropenone (DPC). This chain joins TRBV6-6 and TRBJ1-5, with 9 bases aligning to TRBD1. CDR3 DNA sequence: TGTGCCAGCAGTTCCTTAGACAGGGGGTGGGGCAATCAGCCCCAGCATTTT. This translates into CASSSLDRGWGNQPQHF.